This section outlines one T cell receptor (beta chain) sequence together with its context. This clonotype was found a few times. Its antigen is currently not known. Base qualities are not recorded, but no much larger clone differs from it by a single base. The data belong to a study of regulatory T cells in long-lasting Graves disease (dated by TCRdb to about 2021). Study-wide context: Persistent Graves' disease meant more than 5 years of antithyroid drug treatment with TSH receptor autoantibodies that stayed positive. Persistent Graves' disease patients were compared with newly diagnosed Graves' disease patients by peripheral blood TCR sequencing and RNA sequencing. The study took place in China and was registered as a clinical trial. A total of around 33 samples underwent TCR sequencing, from roughly 13 patients with persistent Graves' disease and some 20 patients with newly diagnosed Graves' disease. Antithyroid drugs had been taken for approximately 10 years on average by persistent Graves' disease patients in the clinical cohort. On the study overall, not on this receptor specifically: A larger number of public clonotypes was shared among persistent patients (approximately 2,600) than among newly diagnosed patients (approximately 1,000). Preferential use of TRBV28, TRBJ1-2 and TRBJ2-5 was observed in persistent disease, whereas TRBV20-1 and TRBJ2-1 were favored in newly diagnosed disease. The small sample size was acknowledged by the authors as a limitation that may reduce accuracy. Compared with newly diagnosed patients, persistent Graves' disease patients had lower TCR Shannon entropy and fewer highly expanded clones, which suggests clonal expansion. Only the TCR beta chain was sequenced and analyzed. Peripheral blood alone was examined, since thyroid tissue, which constituted the primary lesion, could not be accessed.

Library generation was performed with multiplex PCR. The sequencer was an Illumina HiSeq 4000. iRepertoire HTBI primers and Arm-PCR amplification of CDR3 regions were used to construct TCR beta libraries. PCR products were gel purified before sequencing. Per the source publication's procedure: A total of roughly 58 TRBV and 14 TRBJ segments were identified across samples and were used for gene usage analysis of CDR3 amino acid clonotypes. COPE and FqMerger were used to merge the filtered high-quality paired reads into contigs. BLAST was used to align contigs to IMGT TRBV, TRBD and TRBJ reference genes, with CDR3 defined following IMGT. Any clonotype with a frequency above 0.1% was classified as a highly expanded clone. Repertoire diversity was measured by Shannon entropy, and V-J evenness by the Gini coefficient. Clonotypes shared by more than one individual were considered public. TCRdb reprocessed the public reads (quality trimming at Q25 with fastp, clone calling with MiXCR) and kept in-frame beta chains. Duplicate CDR3 protein sequences are folded into a single record with the most common DNA and genes. The V and J calls follow TCRdb's processing rather than the paper's. The sample contains fewer than 600,000 distinct CDR3 sequences, 20% to 25% of them found a single time. The ten largest clones capture 13% of the sample.

The CDR3 has 15 amino acids, counting the end cysteine and phenylalanine. Of the read, only the CDR3 DNA is kept; its 45 bases are in frame from base 1. Via the germline V gene, CDR1 is SGHDT and CDR2 YYEEEE. V trim: 4 bases; J trim: 5 bases; unmatched bases: 8. Reading the label with the study, this specimen's time point is: persistent/refractory GD, antithyroid drugs over 5 years with positive TRAb. RNA was extracted from PBMCs in TRIzol for both TCR sequencing and RNA sequencing. Graves' disease was diagnosed according to American Thyroid Association guidelines. Recruitment of patients was carried out at an endocrinology department in Xi'an, China. From each patient, 8 to 10 milliliters of peripheral blood was collected into an EDTA anticoagulant tube. Ficoll Paque Plus density gradient separation was used to isolate PBMCs, and no further T cell sorting was done. RNA quality was checked with an Agilent 2100 Bioanalyzer and agarose gel, and concentration with a NanoDrop 2000.

This chain is built from TRBV5-6 and TRBJ2-5; a stretch of 10 junction bases matches TRBD1. The specimen comprised peripheral blood mononuclear cells (PBMCs), sampled when the disease was refractory, from a patient treated with antithyroid drugs. This clonotype was sampled from a female donor with Graves disease. The CDR3 corresponds to CASSTPTGGPETQYF. The bases read TGTGCCAGCAGCACCCCGACAGGGGGCCCGGAGACCCAGTACTTC.